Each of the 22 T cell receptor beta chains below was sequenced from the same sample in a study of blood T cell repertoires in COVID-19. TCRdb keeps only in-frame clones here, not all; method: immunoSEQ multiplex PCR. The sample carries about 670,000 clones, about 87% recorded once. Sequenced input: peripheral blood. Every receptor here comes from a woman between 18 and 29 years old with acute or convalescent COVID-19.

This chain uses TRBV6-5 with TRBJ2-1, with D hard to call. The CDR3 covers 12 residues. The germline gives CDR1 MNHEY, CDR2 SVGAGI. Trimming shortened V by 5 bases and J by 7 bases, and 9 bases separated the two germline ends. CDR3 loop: CASSHSRNEQFF. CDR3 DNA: TGTGCCAGCAGTCATTCTAGGAATGAGCAGTTCTTC.

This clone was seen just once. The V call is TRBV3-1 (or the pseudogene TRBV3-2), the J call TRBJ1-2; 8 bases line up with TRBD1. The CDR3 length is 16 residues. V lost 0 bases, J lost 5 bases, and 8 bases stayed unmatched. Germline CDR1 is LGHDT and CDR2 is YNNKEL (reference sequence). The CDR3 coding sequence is TGTGCCAGCAGCCAAGATAAGCAGGGGGCATGGTATGGCTACACCTTC. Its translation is CASSQDKQGAWYGYTF.

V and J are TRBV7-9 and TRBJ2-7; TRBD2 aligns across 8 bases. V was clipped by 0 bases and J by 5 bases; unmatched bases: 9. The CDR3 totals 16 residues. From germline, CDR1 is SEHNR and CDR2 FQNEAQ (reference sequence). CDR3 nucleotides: TGTGCCAGCAGCTTAGCGGCGGGGGGCGGGCTAAACGAGCAGTACTTC. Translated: CASSLAAGGGLNEQYF.

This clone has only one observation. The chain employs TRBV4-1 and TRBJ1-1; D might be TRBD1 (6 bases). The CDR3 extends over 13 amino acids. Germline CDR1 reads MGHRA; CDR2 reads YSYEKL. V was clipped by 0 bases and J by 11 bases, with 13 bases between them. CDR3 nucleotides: TGCGCCAGCAGCCAAGATTTCATCCAGGGGGCTTTCTTT. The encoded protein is CASSQDFIQGAFF.

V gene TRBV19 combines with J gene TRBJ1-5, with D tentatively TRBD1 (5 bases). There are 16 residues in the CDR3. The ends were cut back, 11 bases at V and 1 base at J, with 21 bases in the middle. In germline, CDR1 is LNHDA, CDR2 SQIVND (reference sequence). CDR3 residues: CAASRGGTRSNQPQHF. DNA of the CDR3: TGTGCCGCCTCCCGCGGGGGGACCCGAAGCAATCAGCCCCAGCATTTT.

CDR3 coding DNA: TGTGCCAGCAGCGCAGAGACAGGGGATTATAGCAATCAGCCCCAGCATTTT. Protein: CASSAETGDYSNQPQHF. V usage is TRBV9 and J usage is TRBJ1-5; 8 nucleotides align to TRBD1. The CDR3 has 17 amino acids. The germline CDR1 and CDR2 sequences are SGDLS and YYNGEE. Germline trimming cut 3 bases from V and 0 bases from J; bases unmatched to any gene: 8. The full variable domain, in which reference TRBV9 and TRBJ1-5 provide the parts outside the CDR3, is DSGVTQTPKHLITATGQRVTLRCSPRSGDLSVYWYQQSLDQGLQFLIQYYNGEERAKGNILERFSAQQFPDLHSELNLSSLELGDSALYFCASSAETGDYSNQPQHFGDGTRLSIL.

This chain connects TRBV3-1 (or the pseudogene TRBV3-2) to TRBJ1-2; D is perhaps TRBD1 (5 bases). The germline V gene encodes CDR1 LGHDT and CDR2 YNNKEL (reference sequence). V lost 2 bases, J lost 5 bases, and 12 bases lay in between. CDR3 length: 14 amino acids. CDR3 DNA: TGTGCCAGCAGCCAACAGGGTTTTGGGTATGGCTACACCTTC. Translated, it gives CASSQQGFGYGYTF.

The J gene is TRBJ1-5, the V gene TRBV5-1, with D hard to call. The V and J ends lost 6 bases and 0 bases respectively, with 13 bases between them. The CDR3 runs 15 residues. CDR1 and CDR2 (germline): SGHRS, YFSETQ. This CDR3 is CASTLDGHSNQPQHF. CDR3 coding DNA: TGCGCCAGCACCCTAGACGGTCATAGCAATCAGCCCCAGCATTTT.

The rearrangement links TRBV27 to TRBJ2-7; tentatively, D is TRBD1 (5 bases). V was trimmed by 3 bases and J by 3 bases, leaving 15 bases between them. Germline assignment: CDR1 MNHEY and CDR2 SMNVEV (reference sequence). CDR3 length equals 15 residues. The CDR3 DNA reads TGTGCCAGCAGTTTGGGGCCAATAGGATTCTACGAGCAGTACTTC. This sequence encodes CASSLGPIGFYEQYF.

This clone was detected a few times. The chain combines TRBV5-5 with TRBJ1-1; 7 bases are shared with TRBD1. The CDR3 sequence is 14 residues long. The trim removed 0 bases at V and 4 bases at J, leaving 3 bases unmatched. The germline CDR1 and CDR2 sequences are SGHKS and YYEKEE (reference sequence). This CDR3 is CASSLGQGPTEAFF. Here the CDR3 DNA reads TGTGCCAGCAGCTTGGGACAGGGTCCCACTGAAGCTTTCTTT.

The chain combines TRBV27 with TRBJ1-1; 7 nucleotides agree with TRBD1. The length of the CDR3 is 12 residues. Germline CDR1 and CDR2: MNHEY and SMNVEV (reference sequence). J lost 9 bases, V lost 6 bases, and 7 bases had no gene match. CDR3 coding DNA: TGTGCCAGCAGCACGACAGGGAGGCAAGCTTTCTTT. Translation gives CASSTTGRQAFF.

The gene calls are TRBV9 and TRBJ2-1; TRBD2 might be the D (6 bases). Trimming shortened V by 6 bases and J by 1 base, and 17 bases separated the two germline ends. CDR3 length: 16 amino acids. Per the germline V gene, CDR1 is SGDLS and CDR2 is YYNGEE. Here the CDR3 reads CASTPGGALSYNEQFF. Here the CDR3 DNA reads TGTGCCAGCACCCCGGGCGGGGCTCTTTCCTACAATGAGCAGTTCTTC.

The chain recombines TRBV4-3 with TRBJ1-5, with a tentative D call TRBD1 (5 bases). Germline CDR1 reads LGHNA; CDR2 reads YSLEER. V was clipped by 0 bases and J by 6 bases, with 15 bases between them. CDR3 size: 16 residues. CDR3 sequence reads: CASSQDLMGGGQPQHF. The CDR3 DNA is TGCGCCAGCAGCCAAGATCTGATGGGGGGGGGTCAGCCCCAGCATTTT.

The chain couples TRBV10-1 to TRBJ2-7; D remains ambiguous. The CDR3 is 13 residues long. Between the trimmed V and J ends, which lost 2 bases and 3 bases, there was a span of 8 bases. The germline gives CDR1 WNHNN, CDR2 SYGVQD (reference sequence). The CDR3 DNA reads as TGCGCCAGCAGTGAGGTAACAGACTACGAGCAGTACTTC. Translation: CASSEVTDYEQYF.

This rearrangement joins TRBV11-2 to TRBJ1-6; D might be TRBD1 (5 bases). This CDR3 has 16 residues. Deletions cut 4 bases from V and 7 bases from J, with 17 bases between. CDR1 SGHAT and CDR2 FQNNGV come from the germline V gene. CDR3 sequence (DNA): TGTGCCAGCAGCTCTTGGGACTTATTTATGAATTCACCCCTCCACTTT. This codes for CASSSWDLFMNSPLHF.

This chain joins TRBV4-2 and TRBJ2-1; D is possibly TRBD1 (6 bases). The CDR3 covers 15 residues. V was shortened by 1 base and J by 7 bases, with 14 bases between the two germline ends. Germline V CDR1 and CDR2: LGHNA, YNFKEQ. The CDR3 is CASSQGVTGLNEQFF. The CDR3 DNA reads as TGTGCCAGCAGCCAAGGGGTTACAGGGTTGAATGAGCAGTTCTTC.

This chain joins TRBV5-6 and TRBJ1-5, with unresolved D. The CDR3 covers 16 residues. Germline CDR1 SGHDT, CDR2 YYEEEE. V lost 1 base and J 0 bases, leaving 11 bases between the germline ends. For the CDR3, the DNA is TGTGCCAGCAGCTTGTCTCACATTCCTAGCAATCAGCCCCAGCATTTT. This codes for CASSLSHIPSNQPQHF. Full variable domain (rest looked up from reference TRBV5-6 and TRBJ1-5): DAGVTQSPTHLIKTRGQQVTLRCSPKSGHDTVSWYQQALGQGPQFIFQYYEEEERQRGNFPDRFSGHQFPNYSSELNVNALLLGDSALYLCASSLSHIPSNQPQHFGDGTRLSIL.

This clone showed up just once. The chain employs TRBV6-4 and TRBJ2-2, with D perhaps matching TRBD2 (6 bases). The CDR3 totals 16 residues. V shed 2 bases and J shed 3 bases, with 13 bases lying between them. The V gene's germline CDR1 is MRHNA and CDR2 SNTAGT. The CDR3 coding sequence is TGTGCCAGCAGTGACAGGAGGGACTCCCACACCGGGGAGCTGTTTTTT. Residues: CASSDRRDSHTGELFF.

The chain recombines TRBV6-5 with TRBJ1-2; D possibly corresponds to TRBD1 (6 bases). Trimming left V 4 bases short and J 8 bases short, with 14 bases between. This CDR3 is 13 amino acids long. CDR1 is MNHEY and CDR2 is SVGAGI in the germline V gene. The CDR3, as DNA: TGTGCCAGCAGTTCTACAGGGTTGGGAGGCTACACCTTC. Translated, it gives CASSSTGLGGYTF.

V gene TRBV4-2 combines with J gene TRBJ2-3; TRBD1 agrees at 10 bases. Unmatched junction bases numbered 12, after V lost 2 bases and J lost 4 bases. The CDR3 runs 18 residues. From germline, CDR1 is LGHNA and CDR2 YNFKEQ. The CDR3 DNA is TGTGCCAGCAGCCAACCTACAGCGGGACAGGGGCTGCCAGATACGCAGTATTTT. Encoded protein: CASSQPTAGQGLPDTQYF.

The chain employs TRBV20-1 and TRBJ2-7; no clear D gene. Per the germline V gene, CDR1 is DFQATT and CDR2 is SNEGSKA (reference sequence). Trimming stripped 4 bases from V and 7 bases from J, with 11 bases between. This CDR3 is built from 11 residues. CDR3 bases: TGCAGTGCTACCGACACCTGGGAGCAGTACTTC. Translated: CSATDTWEQYF.

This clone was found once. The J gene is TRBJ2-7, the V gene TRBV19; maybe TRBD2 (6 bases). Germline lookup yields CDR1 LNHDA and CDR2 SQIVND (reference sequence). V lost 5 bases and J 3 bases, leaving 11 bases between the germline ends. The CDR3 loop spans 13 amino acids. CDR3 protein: CASSSRLVYEQYF. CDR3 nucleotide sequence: TGTGCCAGTAGTTCCAGACTAGTCTACGAGCAGTACTTC.